Listed here are 23 T cell receptor beta chains from one sample, sequenced in a study of blood T cell repertoires in COVID-19. Measured with immunoSEQ multiplex PCR; TCRdb has only the in-frame clones, and not every one. Found here are 140,000 to 150,000 clones, under 90% of them singletons; the top ten hold approximately 40%. Specimen: peripheral blood. These receptor sequences come from a human donor in a cohort sampled during active COVID-19.

As DNA, the CDR3 is TGTGCCTGGAGTTCAGGGGTGGGGAACTATGGCTACACCTTC. This sequence encodes CAWSSGVGNYGYTF. The chain links TRBV30 to TRBJ1-2; D may be TRBD1 (6 bases). The CDR3 is made up of 14 amino acids. CDR1 is GTSNPN, CDR2 SVGIG, per germline (reference sequence). The V gene lost 2 bases and the J gene lost 2 bases, with 12 bases spanning the gap.

The chain links TRBV18 to TRBJ1-2; D remains ambiguous. Germline CDR1 and CDR2: KGHSH and LQKENI. V was cut by 0 bases and J by 2 bases, with 7 bases left in between. The CDR3 runs to 14 residues. The CDR3 sequence is CASSPPTINYGYTF. The CDR3 DNA reads TGTGCCAGCTCACCACCTACAATAAACTATGGCTACACCTTC.

This chain links TRBV5-1 with TRBJ1-2; unclear D gene. In germline, CDR1 is SGHRS, CDR2 YFSETQ. CDR3 length: 12 amino acids. Trimming removed 4 bases at V and 4 bases at J, with 8 bases between. The CDR3 loop reads CASSPGGYGYTF. The CDR3 DNA is TGCGCCAGCAGCCCGGGTGGCTATGGCTACACCTTC. The full variable domain, in which reference TRBV5-1 and TRBJ1-2 provide the parts outside the CDR3, is KAGVTQTPRYLIKTRGQQVTLSCSPISGHRSVSWYQQTPGQGLQFLFEYFSETQRNKGNFPGRFSGRQFSNSRSEMNVSTLELGDSALYLCASSPGGYGYTFGSGTRLTVV.

The V and J genes are TRBV4-1 and TRBJ2-3; no firm D call. V lost 1 base and J lost 0, with 14 bases in between. Germline CDR1 MGHRA, CDR2 YSYEKL. This CDR3 is built from 17 residues. CDR3 DNA: TGCGCCAGCAGCCAAGTAGGAGAACGGTTTAGCACAGATACGCAGTATTTT. This translates into CASSQVGERFSTDTQYF.

The gene calls are TRBV6-5 and TRBJ1-6, with 8 bases aligning to TRBD1. After removal of 5 bases from V and 5 bases from J, the junction contained 5 bases not matched to a gene. The CDR3 has 15 amino acids. CDR1 is MNHEY and CDR2 is SVGAGI in the germline V gene. CDR3 DNA sequence: TGTGCCAGCAGTAAGAGACAGGGGAATAATTCACCCCTCCACTTT. Amino acid sequence: CASSKRQGNNSPLHF.

J is TRBJ1-4 and V is TRBV27; no definite D call. The CDR3 loop spans 14 amino acids. Trimming took off 0 bases at V and 5 bases at J, with 7 bases between the two ends. CDR1 and CDR2 (germline): MNHEY, SMNVEV (reference sequence). This CDR3 is CASSLSTLNEKLFF. CDR3 nucleotides: TGTGCCAGCAGTTTATCAACCCTAAATGAAAAACTGTTTTTT. The full variable domain, in which reference TRBV27 and TRBJ1-4 provide the parts outside the CDR3, is EAQVTQNPRYLITVTGKKLTVTCSQNMNHEYMSWYRQDPGLGLRQIYYSMNVEVTDKGDVPEGYKVSRKEKRNFPLILESPSPNQTSLYFCASSLSTLNEKLFFGSGTQLSVL.

This chain uses TRBV5-4 with TRBJ2-5; TRBD1 matches 9 bases. The CDR3 sequence is 14 residues long. The trim removed 3 bases at V and 3 bases at J, leaving 3 bases unmatched. Germline loops: CDR1 SGHNT, CDR2 YYREEE (reference sequence). The CDR3 region is CASSSGTGKETQYF. In DNA, the CDR3 is TGTGCCAGCAGCTCCGGGACAGGGAAAGAGACCCAGTACTTC.

J is TRBJ2-3 and V is TRBV11-3, with D unresolved. The V end lost 0 bases, the J end lost 6 bases, and 7 bases lay between the germline ends. The CDR3 contains 13 residues. Germline V gives CDR1 SGHNT, CDR2 YENEEA. The CDR3, as DNA: TGTGCCAGCAGCTTAGATCAACGGGATACGCAGTATTTT. Translating gives CASSLDQRDTQYF.

The chain recombines TRBV28 with TRBJ2-5; TRBD2 is a possible D gene (5 bases). This CDR3 spans 17 amino acids. Trimming left V 8 bases short and J 5 bases short, with 27 bases between. Germline V lookup: CDR1 MDHEN, CDR2 SYDVKM. DNA of the CDR3: TGTGCCAGCTCTACCGGCCTAGGAGAGGGTTCGTCGGAGACCCAGTACTTC. This encodes CASSTGLGEGSSETQYF.

This chain uses TRBV4-1 with TRBJ2-1, with a tentative D call TRBD2 (5 bases). V was shortened by 0 bases and J by 10 bases, with 16 bases between the two germline ends. The CDR3 consists of 15 residues. Germline V gene data show CDR1 as MGHRA and CDR2 as YSYEKL. CDR3 coding DNA: TGCGCCAGCAGCCAAGAGTCGGGGAGTGAGAGGGAGCAGTTCTTC. The encoded protein is CASSQESGSEREQFF.

The chain couples TRBV9 to TRBJ1-2; D not certain. The CDR3 has 14 amino acids. V was trimmed by 3 bases and J by 6 bases, leaving 15 bases between them. Germline CDR1 is SGDLS and CDR2 is YYNGEE. The CDR3, as DNA: TGTGCCAGCAGCGATTTCGGGAGGAGGGATGGCTACACCTTC. It encodes CASSDFGRRDGYTF.

V gene TRBV4-3 combines with J gene TRBJ1-4; TRBD1 might be the D (6 bases). V lost 0 bases and J lost 4, with 21 bases in between. This CDR3 spans 19 amino acids. The germline V gene has CDR1 LGHNA and CDR2 YSLEER. This CDR3 is CASSQDPPLADRNNEKLFF. The DNA for the CDR3 is TGCGCCAGCAGCCAAGATCCTCCCCTCGCCGACAGGAATAATGAAAAACTGTTTTTT.

The rearrangement uses TRBV20-1 and TRBJ2-1; D is undetermined. V lost 6 bases and J 2 bases, leaving 2 bases between the germline ends. The CDR3 totals 10 residues. Germline CDR1 DFQATT, CDR2 SNEGSKA (reference sequence). The chain's CDR3 is CSATYNEQFF. CDR3 DNA: TGCAGTGCCACCTACAATGAGCAGTTCTTC.

Within the sample, this clone is medium-sized. This chain uses TRBV6-2 or TRBV6-3 with TRBJ1-1, with D perhaps TRBD1 (6 bases). Looked up from germline, CDR1 is MNHEY and CDR2 is SVGEGT. The CDR3 covers 13 residues. V was clipped by 5 bases and J by 5 bases, with 12 bases between them. The CDR3 sequence: CASSKYRVTEAFF. The CDR3 nucleotides are TGTGCCAGCAGTAAATACAGGGTAACTGAAGCTTTCTTT.

The chain links TRBV14 to TRBJ1-1, with D unresolved. Germline V lookup: CDR1 SGHDN, CDR2 FVKESK. Between the trimmed V and J ends, which lost 4 bases and 1 base, there was a span of 13 bases. The CDR3 is made up of 15 amino acids. Written as DNA, the CDR3 is TGTGCCAGCAGCCTAGAAGCGGCGAGGAACACTGAAGCTTTCTTT. It codes for CASSLEAARNTEAFF. Drawing the rest from reference TRBV14 and TRBJ1-1, the complete variable domain is EAGVTQFPSHSVIEKGQTVTLRCDPISGHDNLYWYRRVMGKEIKFLLHFVKESKQDESGMPNNRFLAERTGGTYSTLKVQPAELEDSGVYFCASSLEAARNTEAFFGQGTRLTVV.

This sequence joins TRBV28 and TRBJ2-1; D gene unclear. Germline assignment: CDR1 MDHEN and CDR2 SYDVKM. Trimming left V 3 bases short and J 13 bases short, with 7 bases between. The CDR3 contains 10 residues. Written as DNA, the CDR3 is TGTGCCAGCAGTTTCTTGTTTCAGTTCTTC. Translated: CASSFLFQFF. Based on the CDR3 plus reference TRBV28 and TRBJ2-1, the full variable domain is DVKVTQSSRYLVKRTGEKVFLECVQDMDHENMFWYRQDPGLGLRLIYFSYDVKMKEKGDIPEGYSVSREKKERFSLILESASTNQTSMYLCASSFLFQFFGPGTRLTVL.

This sequence joins TRBV12-3 or TRBV12-4 and TRBJ1-2; D is unresolved. Trimming left V 3 bases short and J 4 bases short, with 9 bases between. This CDR3 comprises 13 residues. CDR3 DNA sequence: TGTGCCAGCAGTTTCGGAGGAGCCTATGGCTACACCTTC. This encodes CASSFGGAYGYTF.

The chain joins TRBV6-5 to TRBJ1-2; 7 bases line up with TRBD1. The CDR3 loop spans 14 amino acids. Germline CDR1 is MNHEY and CDR2 is SVGAGI. Germline trimming cut 6 bases from V and 4 bases from J; bases unmatched to any gene: 8. The CDR3 DNA reads TGTGCCAGCAGGGTAACAGGGGACGTCTATGGCTACACCTTC. This translates into CASRVTGDVYGYTF.

The J gene is TRBJ1-1, the V gene TRBV11-2; TRBD1 matches 8 bases. The CDR3 has 16 residues. The V gene end was trimmed by 1 base and the J gene end by 10 bases; junction bases not matched to a gene: 14. The germline gives CDR1 SGHAT, CDR2 FQNNGV. For the CDR3, the DNA is TGTGCCAGCAGCTTAGGACAGGGGATCATTGGAGTAGGAGCTTTCTTT. It translates to CASSLGQGIIGVGAFF.

The V call is TRBV2, the J call TRBJ2-3; 9 nucleotides line up with TRBD1. Per the germline V gene, CDR1 is SNHLY and CDR2 is FYNNEI. V shed 10 bases, J shed 2 bases, and the junction held 16 bases outside the gene matches. The CDR3 is 17 amino acids. This chain's CDR3 is CATSRDRGADNTDTQYF. The CDR3, as DNA: TGTGCCACCTCCCGAGACAGGGGGGCGGACAACACAGATACGCAGTATTTT.

The J gene is TRBJ1-2, the V gene TRBV27; D is possibly TRBD1 (5 bases). V lost 0 bases to trimming and J lost 1 base, with 18 bases between them. This CDR3 has 18 amino acids. Germline assignment: CDR1 MNHEY and CDR2 SMNVEV (reference sequence). CDR3 nucleotide sequence: TGTGCCAGCAGTTTATCGGGGCCGGGAGGATTTTTTAACTATGGCTACACCTTC. Protein: CASSLSGPGGFFNYGYTF.

The chain combines TRBV2 with TRBJ1-6; D ambiguous. Germline V CDR1 and CDR2: SNHLY, FYNNEI. With 7 bases removed from V and 0 bases from J, the gap between germline ends came to 10 bases. The CDR3 runs to 15 residues. The CDR3 sequence: CASIRQVSYNSPLHF. Here the CDR3 DNA reads TGTGCCAGCATCAGGCAAGTCTCCTATAATTCACCCCTCCACTTT. The full variable domain, its missing parts supplied by reference TRBV2 and TRBJ1-6, is EPEVTQTPSHQVTQMGQEVILRCVPISNHLYFYWYRQILGQKVEFLVSFYNNEISEKSEIFDDQFSVERPDGSNFTLKIRSTKLEDSAMYFCASIRQVSYNSPLHFGNGTRLTVT.

The gene calls are TRBV12-3 or TRBV12-4 and TRBJ1-2; D is perhaps TRBD1 (6 bases). The CDR3 has 13 residues. V dropped 5 bases and J dropped 8 bases, with 15 bases sitting between them. Written as DNA, the CDR3 is TGTGCCAGCAGTCCCACACAGGGTGGGGGCTACACCTTC. This translates into CASSPTQGGGYTF.